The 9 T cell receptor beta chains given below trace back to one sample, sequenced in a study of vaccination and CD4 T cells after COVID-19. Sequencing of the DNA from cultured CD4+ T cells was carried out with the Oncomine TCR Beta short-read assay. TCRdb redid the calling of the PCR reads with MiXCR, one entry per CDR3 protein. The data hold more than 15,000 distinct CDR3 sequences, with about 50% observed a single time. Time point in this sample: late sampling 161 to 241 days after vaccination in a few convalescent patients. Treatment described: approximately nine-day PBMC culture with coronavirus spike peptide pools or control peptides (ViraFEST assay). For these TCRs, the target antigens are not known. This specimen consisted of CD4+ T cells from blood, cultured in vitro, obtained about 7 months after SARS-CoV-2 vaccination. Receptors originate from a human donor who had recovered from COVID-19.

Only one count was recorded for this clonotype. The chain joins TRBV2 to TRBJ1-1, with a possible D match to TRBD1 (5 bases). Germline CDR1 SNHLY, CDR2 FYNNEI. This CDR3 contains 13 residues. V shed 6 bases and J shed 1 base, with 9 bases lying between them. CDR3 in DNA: TGTGCCAGCAGCAAAGACAGGAACACTGAAGCTTTCTTT. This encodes CASSKDRNTEAFF. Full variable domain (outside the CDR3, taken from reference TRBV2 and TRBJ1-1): EPEVTQTPSHQVTQMGQEVILRCVPISNHLYFYWYRQILGQKVEFLVSFYNNEISEKSEIFDDQFSVERPDGSNFTLKIRSTKLEDSAMYFCASSKDRNTEAFFGQGTRLTVV.

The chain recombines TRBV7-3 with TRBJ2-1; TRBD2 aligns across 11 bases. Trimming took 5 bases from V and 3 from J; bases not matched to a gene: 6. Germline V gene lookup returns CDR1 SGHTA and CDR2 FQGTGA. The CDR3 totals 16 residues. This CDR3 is CASSPIAGGGYNEQFF. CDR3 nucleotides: TGTGCCAGCAGCCCCATAGCGGGAGGGGGCTACAATGAGCAGTTCTTC.

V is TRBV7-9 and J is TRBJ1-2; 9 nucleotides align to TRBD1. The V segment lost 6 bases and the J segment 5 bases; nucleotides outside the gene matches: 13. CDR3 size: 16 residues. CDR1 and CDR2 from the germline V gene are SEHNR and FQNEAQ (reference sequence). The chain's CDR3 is CASSSSSGTGLYGYTF. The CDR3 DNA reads TGTGCCAGCAGTTCCAGCTCCGGGACAGGGCTTTATGGCTACACCTTC.

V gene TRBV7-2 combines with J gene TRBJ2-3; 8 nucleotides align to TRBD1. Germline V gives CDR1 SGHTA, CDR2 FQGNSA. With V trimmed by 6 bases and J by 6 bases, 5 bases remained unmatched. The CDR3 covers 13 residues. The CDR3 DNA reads TGTGCCAGCAGTCGACAGGGGTGGGATACGCAGTATTTT. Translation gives CASSRQGWDTQYF.

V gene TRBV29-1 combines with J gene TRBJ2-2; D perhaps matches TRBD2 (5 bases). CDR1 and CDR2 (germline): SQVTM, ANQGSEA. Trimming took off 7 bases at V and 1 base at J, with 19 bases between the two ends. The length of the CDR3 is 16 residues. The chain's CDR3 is CSARGEGSKNTGELFF. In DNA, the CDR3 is TGCAGCGCCCGAGGCGAAGGGAGTAAGAACACCGGGGAGCTGTTTTTT.

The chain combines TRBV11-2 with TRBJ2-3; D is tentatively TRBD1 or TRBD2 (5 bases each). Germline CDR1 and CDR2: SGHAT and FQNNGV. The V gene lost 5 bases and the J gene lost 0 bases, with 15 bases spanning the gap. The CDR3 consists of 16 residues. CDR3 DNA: TGTGCCAGCAGCCTGGGACGGCGAACTAGCACAGATACGCAGTATTTT. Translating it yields CASSLGRRTSTDTQYF. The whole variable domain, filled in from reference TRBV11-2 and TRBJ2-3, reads EAGVAQSPRYKIIEKRQSVAFWCNPISGHATLYWYQQILGQGPKLLIQFQNNGVVDDSQLPKDRFSAERLKGVDSTLKIQPAKLEDSAVYLCASSLGRRTSTDTQYFGPGTRLTVL.

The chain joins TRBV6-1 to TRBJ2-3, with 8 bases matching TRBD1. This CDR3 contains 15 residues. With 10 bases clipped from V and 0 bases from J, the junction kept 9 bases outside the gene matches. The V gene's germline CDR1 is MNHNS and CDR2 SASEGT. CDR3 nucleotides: TGTGCCACCACAGGGGGAGCCACTAGCACAGATACGCAGTATTTT. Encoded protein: CATTGGATSTDTQYF.

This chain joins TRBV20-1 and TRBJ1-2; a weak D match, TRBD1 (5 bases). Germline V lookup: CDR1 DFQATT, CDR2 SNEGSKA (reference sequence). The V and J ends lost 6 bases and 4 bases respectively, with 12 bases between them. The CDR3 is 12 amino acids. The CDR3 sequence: CSASSGGYGYTF. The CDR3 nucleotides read TGCAGTGCCAGCTCCGGGGGCTATGGCTACACCTTC.

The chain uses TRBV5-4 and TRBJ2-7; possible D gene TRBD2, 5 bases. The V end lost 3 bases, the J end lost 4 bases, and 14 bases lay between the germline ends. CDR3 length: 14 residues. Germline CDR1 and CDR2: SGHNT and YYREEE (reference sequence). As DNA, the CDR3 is TGTGCCAGCAGCTCCACGGGCGGGCAATACGAGCAGTACTTC. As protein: CASSSTGGQYEQYF.